This passage covers 24 T cell receptor beta chains from one sample sequenced in a study of cytomegalovirus exposure and HLA in healthy donors. Primers: 60 Vbeta forward and 13 Jbeta reverse. Sequencing used immunoSEQ multiplex PCR; TCRdb keeps in-frame clones, though not all of them. The sample consists of about 100,000 clones, 65% to 85% of them appearing once. The sample taken for sequencing was PBMCs. The receptors stem from a female donor in good health and CMV-seropositive.

This clone showed up just once. The chain carries TRBV19 and TRBJ1-2, with TRBD1 identical over 7 bases. The CDR3 loop spans 16 amino acids. With V trimmed by 5 bases and J by 0 bases, 9 bases remained unmatched. Germline V lookup: CDR1 LNHDA, CDR2 SQIVND (reference sequence). The CDR3 here is CASSSEPGQPNYGYTF. Here the CDR3 DNA reads TGTGCCAGTAGTTCGGAACCGGGACAGCCTAACTATGGCTACACCTTC.

The chain couples TRBV6-4 to TRBJ1-6; 7 positions match TRBD1. This CDR3 is built from 16 residues. Germline V gives CDR1 MRHNA, CDR2 SNTAGT. Trimming removed 3 bases from V and 3 bases from J; junction bases left unmatched: 5. The DNA of the CDR3 is TGTGCCAGCAGTGAAACCGGGGACAGCTATAATTCACCCCTCCACTTT. Translated, it gives CASSETGDSYNSPLHF.

The sample holds a few counts of this clone. The chain uses TRBV10-3 and TRBJ2-3, with TRBD2 identical over 15 bases. V lost 8 bases, J lost 0 bases, and 15 bases stayed unmatched. The CDR3 totals 20 residues. The germline V gene has CDR1 ENHRY and CDR2 SYGVKD. In DNA form, the CDR3 reads TGTGCCATCGGAGATCCGGGACTAGCGGGGGGAGTTCCTAGCACAGATACGCAGTATTTT. As protein: CAIGDPGLAGGVPSTDTQYF.

The CDR3 sequence is CASSLQTGANTGELFF. In nucleotides, the CDR3 is TGTGCCAGCAGCTTACAGACAGGGGCGAACACCGGGGAGCTGTTTTTT. The V gene is TRBV7-2, the J gene TRBJ2-2; 8 bases fit TRBD1. This CDR3 region has 16 residues. In germline, CDR1 is SGHTA, CDR2 FQGNSA. The J segment lost 0 bases and the V segment lost 2 bases, leaving 2 bases of the junction unmatched.

This rearrangement joins TRBV6-5 to TRBJ2-7; possible D gene TRBD2, 8 bases. The CDR3 has 14 residues. V dropped 2 bases and J dropped 4 bases, with 12 bases sitting between them. The germline V gene has CDR1 MNHEY and CDR2 SVGAGI. For the CDR3, the DNA is TGTGCCAGCAGTTACCGGGAGGGGGCATACGAGCAGTACTTC. Encoded protein: CASSYREGAYEQYF.

J is TRBJ2-5 and V is TRBV5-1; TRBD2 matches at 8 bases. Germline loops: CDR1 SGHRS, CDR2 YFSETQ. This CDR3 is built from 16 residues. The V and J ends lost 2 bases and 3 bases, in that order; junction bases with no gene match: 9. For the CDR3, the DNA is TGCGCCAGCAGCTTCTCCTCGACGCGGGGGGAAGAGACCCAGTACTTC. Amino acids: CASSFSSTRGEETQYF.

The chain joins TRBV14 to TRBJ1-6; a weak D match, TRBD1 (5 bases). CDR1 and CDR2 (germline): SGHDN, FVKESK. Trimming removed 3 bases from V and 4 bases from J, with 10 bases in between. This CDR3 region has 15 residues. The CDR3 here is CASSQQGLYNSPLHF. The CDR3 coding sequence is TGTGCCAGCAGCCAGCAGGGTCTGTATAATTCACCCCTCCACTTT.

The table lists this clone with a few counts. The chain has TRBV4-1 and TRBJ1-5, with 7 bases aligning to TRBD1. Germline values: CDR1 MGHRA, CDR2 YSYEKL. J gave up 0 bases and V 4 bases, and 6 bases lay outside the gene matches. This CDR3 region has 16 residues. The CDR3 bases are TGCGCCAGCAGCCCAGGGACAGTTTATAGCAATCAGCCCCAGCATTTT. Its translation is CASSPGTVYSNQPQHF.

V usage is TRBV29-1 and J usage is TRBJ1-2; 7 bases agree with TRBD1. CDR3 length: 15 residues. Trimming took 4 bases from V and 0 from J; bases not matched to a gene: 8. CDR1 and CDR2 (germline): SQVTM, ANQGSEA. CDR3 coding DNA: TGCAGCGTTGCCCCGACAGGGCCAGCTAACTATGGCTACACCTTC. Protein: CSVAPTGPANYGYTF.

The chain couples TRBV28 to TRBJ2-1, with a tentative D call TRBD2 (7 bases). This CDR3 is built from 13 residues. V lost 5 bases, J lost 5 bases, and 10 bases lay in between. CDR1 is MDHEN and CDR2 is SYDVKM in the germline V gene. CDR3 bases: TGTGCCAGCAGTGGGAGGGGGGACAATGAGCAGTTCTTC. This gives the protein CASSGRGDNEQFF.

V gene TRBV6-4 combines with J gene TRBJ2-1; 7 nucleotides match TRBD1. CDR3 length: 15 amino acids. CDR1 MRHNA and CDR2 SNTAGT come from the germline V gene. With 5 bases clipped from V and 4 bases from J, the junction kept 8 bases outside the gene matches. CDR3 sequence reads: CASSPSTGQYNEQFF. CDR3 bases: TGTGCCAGCAGTCCCTCGACAGGGCAATACAATGAGCAGTTCTTC.

The V and J genes are TRBV5-1 and TRBJ1-6, with D tentatively TRBD1 (6 bases). The CDR3 is 16 amino acids. Trimming took 4 bases from V and 4 from J, leaving 15 bases between them. CDR1 SGHRS and CDR2 YFSETQ come from the germline V gene. CDR3 protein: CASSLTGPIYNSPLHF. The CDR3 coding sequence is TGCGCCAGCAGCCTGACAGGACCTATTTATAATTCACCCCTCCACTTT.

The chain has TRBV4-3 and TRBJ2-1, with D perhaps TRBD1 (5 bases). Germline V gene data show CDR1 as LGHNA and CDR2 as YSLEER. Trimming cost V 0 bases and J 2 bases, with 11 bases left between them. There are 16 residues in the CDR3. CDR3 nucleotide sequence: TGCGCCAGCAGCCAAGATGACAGAGGAACCTACAATGAGCAGTTCTTC. This codes for CASSQDDRGTYNEQFF.

The V call is TRBV6-1, the J call TRBJ2-5, with 11 bases matching TRBD2. Germline trimming cut 1 base from V and 7 bases from J; bases unmatched to any gene: 2. This CDR3 is 14 amino acids long. Germline CDR1 MNHNS, CDR2 SASEGT. The CDR3 DNA reads TGTGCCAGCAGTGAAGGGGGGACTAGCGGGACCCAGTACTTC. Protein product: CASSEGGTSGTQYF.

The V gene is TRBV10-2, the J gene TRBJ1-2; D might be TRBD1 (5 bases). V lost 0 bases, J lost 5 bases, and 13 bases lay in between. Germline CDR1 and CDR2: WSHSY and SAAADI. The CDR3 totals 15 residues. The CDR3: CASSESIRAPYGYTF. The CDR3 DNA sequence: TGCGCCAGCAGTGAGTCAATCAGGGCCCCTTATGGCTACACCTTC.

This chain connects TRBV10-3 to TRBJ2-3; TRBD2 is a possible D gene (5 bases). CDR1 and CDR2 from the germline V gene are ENHRY and SYGVKD. The CDR3 extends over 14 amino acids. Trimming removed 7 bases at V and 2 bases at J, with 13 bases between. This chain's CDR3 is CAITPGGVTDTQYF. The CDR3 coding sequence is TGTGCCATCACCCCTGGAGGAGTCACAGATACGCAGTATTTT.

V and J are TRBV7-9 and TRBJ1-1; D not resolved. Germline-derived CDR1 and CDR2 are SEHNR and FQNEAQ (reference sequence). The CDR3 is made up of 13 amino acids. With 11 bases removed from V and 12 bases from J, the gap between germline ends came to 25 bases. The CDR3 protein is CAPLGDSALVTFF. CDR3 coding DNA: TGTGCCCCCCTGGGAGATTCTGCCCTTGTGACTTTCTTT.

V usage is TRBV4-3 and J usage is TRBJ2-3; D unresolved. Deletions cut 0 bases from V and 1 base from J, with 14 bases between. CDR1 is LGHNA and CDR2 is YSLEER in the germline V gene. This CDR3 has 17 residues. In DNA form, the CDR3 reads TGCGCCAGCAGCCAAGATGGGTCCCTAGGAGGCACAGATACGCAGTATTTT. Protein sequence: CASSQDGSLGGTDTQYF.

The chain has TRBV6-1 and TRBJ2-2; D may be TRBD2 (5 bases). Trimming took 6 bases from V and 4 from J, leaving 12 bases between them. CDR3 length equals 14 residues. In germline, CDR1 is MNHNS, CDR2 SASEGT. The CDR3 nucleotides read TGTGCCAGCAGGGAGGAGTCACGCACCGGGGAGCTGTTTTTT. This encodes CASREESRTGELFF.

The CDR3 spells CASSQEQYNQPQHF. CDR3 sequence (DNA): TGTGCCAGCAGCCAAGAGCAGTACAATCAGCCCCAGCATTTT. J is TRBJ1-5 and V is TRBV4-2, with D hard to call. The CDR3 length is 14 residues. V was clipped by 0 bases and J by 3 bases, with 6 bases between them. Germline-derived CDR1 and CDR2 are LGHNA and YNFKEQ.

J is TRBJ1-2 and V is TRBV5-1; the D is unclear. Germline-derived CDR1 and CDR2 are SGHRS and YFSETQ. The CDR3 is 14 amino acids. V dropped 4 bases and J dropped 6 bases, with 16 bases sitting between them. The CDR3 DNA sequence: TGCGCCAGCAGCCGGACGGGGTTGCCCAATGGCTACACCTTC. Translation: CASSRTGLPNGYTF. Full variable domain (remainder filled in from reference TRBV5-1 and TRBJ1-2): KAGVTQTPRYLIKTRGQQVTLSCSPISGHRSVSWYQQTPGQGLQFLFEYFSETQRNKGNFPGRFSGRQFSNSRSEMNVSTLELGDSALYLCASSRTGLPNGYTFGSGTRLTVV.

The chain has TRBV30 and TRBJ2-3; 8 nucleotides agree with TRBD2. The germline CDR1 and CDR2 sequences are GTSNPN and SVGIG (reference sequence). This CDR3 is built from 13 residues. With 5 bases clipped from V and 0 bases from J, the junction kept 1 base outside the gene matches. The CDR3 loop reads CAWSSGSTDTQYF. The CDR3 nucleotides are TGTGCCTGGTCTAGCGGGAGCACAGATACGCAGTATTTT.

The chain uses TRBV7-2 and TRBJ1-3; 10 bases agree with TRBD1. There are 17 residues in the CDR3. J was trimmed by 0 bases and V by 6 bases; bases with no gene match: 8. The germline V gene encodes CDR1 SGHTA and CDR2 FQGNSA. The CDR3 protein is CASRLGQGGYSGNTIYF. The CDR3 DNA follows: TGTGCCAGCAGACTCGGACAGGGGGGGTACTCTGGAAACACCATATATTTT.

The genes are TRBV4-3 and TRBJ2-3; 9 positions agree with TRBD1. The CDR3 runs 15 residues. From germline, CDR1 is LGHNA and CDR2 YSLEER. V shed 0 bases and J 6 bases; nucleotides not matched to a gene: 4. CDR3 residues: CASSQDHRGRDTQYF. CDR3 in DNA: TGCGCCAGCAGCCAAGATCACAGGGGGCGCGATACGCAGTATTTT.